This T cell receptor (beta chain) is from a study of cytomegalovirus exposure and HLA in healthy donors. The PCR had 60 Vbeta and 13 Jbeta primers. The data were produced by immunoSEQ multiplex PCR, yet TCRdb's version contains in-frame clones alone and is incomplete. The table records 100,000 to 120,000 clones, approximately 83% of them present only once. In regard to this clone: Its antigen is currently unknown.

The CDR3 is 14 amino acids. Germline values: CDR1 MNHNY, CDR2 SVGAGI (reference sequence). The V end was cut by 6 bases, the J end by 3 bases, with 14 bases between. Study-level results: Accurate prediction of most subjects' HLA-A and HLA-B alleles from TCR beta sequences was reported.

Specimen: PBMCs. This TCR was sampled from a middle-aged man in good health and CMV-seronegative. This chain connects TRBV6-6 to TRBJ1-1; D might be TRBD1 (5 bases). CDR3 amino acids: CASSLAGDDTEAFF. Here the CDR3 DNA reads TGTGCCAGCAGCCTCGCGGGGGACGACACTGAAGCTTTCTTT.